These T cell receptor beta chains were read from a single sample in a study of identical twins. TCRdb fed the 5' RACE reads into MiXCR, producing one record per CDR3 protein. The data contain some 270,000 distinct CDR3 sequences, about 8.9% of them singletons. This sample also appeared in a second study, on yellow fever vaccine responses in identical twins.

Specimen: CD8+ T cells sorted from blood. These receptors all stem from a young woman in good health. CDR3s include the opening cysteine and the closing phenylalanine or tryptophan. A D gene is named only where the DNA matches it firmly. Expanded clones are given a class, and other clones once, few, many or no size at all.

>.|TRBD1|TRBJ2-1|TRBV29-1
CSVGGTGANYNEQFF
TGCAGCGTTGGAGGGACAGGAGCCAACTACAATGAGCAGTTCTTC
>many|TRBD1|TRBJ2-5|TRBV28
CASSLGQGWGLETQYF
TGTGCCAGCAGCCTCGGACAGGGATGGGGACTAGAGACCCAGTACTTC
>many|.|TRBJ1-2|TRBV12-3/TRBV12-4
CASSTTATDPYGYTF
TGTGCCAGCAGCACAACGGCGACGGACCCCTATGGCTACACCTTC
>many|TRBD2|TRBJ2-1|TRBV11-1
CASSFSGIGLAGVSSYNEQFF
TGTGCCAGCAGCTTTAGCGGCATCGGGCTAGCGGGGGTTAGCTCCTACAATGAGCAGTTCTTC
>many|.|TRBJ2-3|TRBV4-3
CASSQVFPDTQYF
TGCGCCAGCAGCCAAGTTTTCCCAGATACGCAGTATTTT
>.|TRBD1|TRBJ2-7|TRBV4-1
CASSQVGSGTGNEQYF
TGCGCCAGCAGCCAAGTCGGTTCCGGGACAGGAAACGAGCAGTACTTC
>few|.|TRBJ2-7|TRBV4-3
CASSQDRVLGEQYF
TGCGCCAGCAGCCAAGACCGGGTTCTCGGCGAGCAGTACTTC
>few|.|TRBJ2-7|TRBV5-5
CASSFQGRDYEQYF
TGTGCCAGCAGCTTTCAGGGCAGGGACTACGAGCAGTACTTC
>many|.|TRBJ2-1|TRBV4-3
CASSRGVSSYNEQFF
TGCGCCAGCAGCCGCGGGGTTAGCTCCTACAATGAGCAGTTCTTC
>few|.|TRBJ2-7|TRBV7-9
CASSSLRDGYEQYF
TGTGCCAGCAGCTCCCTCCGGGACGGCTACGAGCAGTACTTC
>.|.|TRBJ2-6|TRBV27
CASSLVSGANVLTF
TGTGCCAGCAGTTTAGTGTCTGGGGCCAACGTCCTGACTTTC
>.|.|TRBJ2-4|TRBV12-3/TRBV12-4
CASSLVEGTENIQYF
TGTGCCAGCAGCTTGGTTGAGGGTACGGAAAACATTCAGTACTTC
>.|.|TRBJ2-3|TRBV6-5
CASSYSGPGAQYF
TGTGCCAGCAGTTACTCCGGACCGGGGGCGCAGTATTTT
>many|.|TRBJ1-1|TRBV10-3
CAISAAGEAFF
TGTGCCATCAGTGCAGCAGGGGAAGCTTTCTTT
>few|.|TRBJ2-7|TRBV7-8
CASSPGAGTYF
TGTGCCAGCAGTCCAGGGGCGGGAACGTACTTC
>.|.|TRBJ2-1|TRBV27
CASSLFWENEQFF
TGTGCCAGCAGTTTATTCTGGGAAAATGAGCAGTTCTTC
>many|.|TRBJ2-5|TRBV7-9
CASSSGPQETQYF
TGTGCCAGCAGCTCGGGACCACAAGAGACCCAGTACTTC
>few|.|TRBJ2-1|TRBV12-5
CASGTAETAGNEQFF
TGTGCTAGTGGTACGGCAGAAACGGCCGGCAATGAGCAGTTCTTC
>.|.|TRBJ2-7|TRBV5-1
CASSGRVEGNEQYF
TGCGCCAGCAGCGGAAGGGTCGAGGGGAACGAGCAGTACTTC
>.|TRBD1|TRBJ2-2|TRBV29-1
CSVERTGRGIGELFF
TGCAGCGTTGAACGGACAGGGCGCGGTATCGGGGAGCTGTTTTTT
>few|TRBD1|TRBJ2-3|TRBV2
CASTEDRALSTDTQYF
TGTGCCAGCACTGAGGACAGGGCCCTTAGCACAGATACACAGTATTTT
>.|.|TRBJ2-7|TRBV7-9
CASSPHDQGDPYEQYF
TGTGCCAGCAGCCCACACGACCAGGGTGATCCCTACGAGCAGTACTTC
>.|TRBD2|TRBJ2-1|TRBV29-1
CSVESGASGSSYNEQFF
TGCAGCGTTGAATCAGGGGCTAGCGGGAGCTCCTACAATGAGCAGTTCTTC
>.|.|TRBJ2-7|TRBV30
CAWESGNSYEQYF
TGTGCCTGGGAATCCGGGAACTCCTACGAGCAGTACTTC
>many|.|TRBJ2-7|TRBV5-1
CASSLAREAYEQYF
TGCGCCAGCAGCTTGGCCAGAGAAGCCTACGAGCAGTACTTC
>.|TRBD1|TRBJ2-2|TRBV7-2
CASLGHGQVAGELFF
TGTGCCAGCCTGGGACACGGACAGGTGGCCGGGGAGCTGTTTTTT
>.|TRBD1|TRBJ1-2|TRBV28
CASRPGTGGGGYTF
TGTGCCAGCAGACCCGGAACAGGGGGCGGCGGCTACACCTTC
>few|TRBD2|TRBJ2-1|TRBV25-1
CATSLPSGSNEQFF
TGTGCCACCTCCCTCCCTAGCGGGAGCAATGAGCAGTTCTTC
>few|.|TRBJ2-3|TRBV7-2
CASSPFGGTDTQYF
TGTGCCAGCAGCCCCTTCGGGGGCACAGATACGCAGTATTTT
>many|TRBD1|TRBJ2-7|TRBV7-9
CASSHRDRAYEQYF
TGTGCCAGCAGCCACAGAGACAGGGCCTACGAGCAGTACTTC
>few|TRBD2|TRBJ2-7|TRBV14
CASSQVSAGGNEQYF
TGTGCCAGCAGCCAAGTCTCGGCGGGAGGTAACGAGCAGTACTTC
>few|.|TRBJ2-7|TRBV18
CASSPPSGYEQYF
TGTGCCAGCTCACCACCCTCTGGGTACGAGCAGTACTTC
>few|.|TRBJ2-2|TRBV7-6
CASSFRYPPNTGELFF
TGTGCCAGCAGCTTTAGGTACCCCCCGAACACCGGGGAGCTGTTTTTT
>few|.|TRBJ2-1|TRBV9
CASSRDRLENNEQFF
TGTGCCAGCAGCCGGGACCGACTAGAGAACAATGAGCAGTTCTTC
>many|.|TRBJ2-7|TRBV12-3/TRBV12-4
CASSLVGSEQYF
TGTGCCAGCAGTTTAGTAGGGAGCGAGCAGTACTTC
>few|.|TRBJ2-1|TRBV7-8
CASSPLAHNEQFF
TGTGCCAGCAGCCCTCTAGCCCACAATGAGCAGTTCTTC
>many|.|TRBJ2-3|TRBV7-3
CASSLGTSDTQYF
TGTGCCAGCAGCCTAGGGACCTCAGATACGCAGTATTTT
>many|TRBD2|TRBJ2-2|TRBV20-1
CSAWTSGGANGELFF
TGCAGTGCTTGGACTAGCGGGGGGGCCAACGGGGAGCTGTTTTTT
>many|TRBD1|TRBJ2-5|TRBV6-5
CASSSGQALLETQYF
TGTGCCAGCAGTTCGGGACAGGCCCTTTTAGAGACCCAGTACTTC